These T cell receptor beta chains were read from a single sample in a study of T cells in Graves' hyperthyroidism and ophthalmopathy. TCRdb processed the multiplex PCR reads anew with MiXCR; each CDR3 protein has one entry. This sample has about 290,000 distinct CDR3 sequences, with 15% to 20% found just once. The sequencing input was blood. These receptors were obtained from a man aged 45-65 years with Graves' ophthalmopathy. CDR3s include the opening cysteine and the closing phenylalanine or tryptophan. A D gene is named only where the DNA matches it firmly. Only part of the rows carry a size: once, few, many, or a class if the clone is expanded.

D	J	size	V	CDR3	DNA
-	TRBJ2-7	many	TRBV30	CAWSQPSYYEQYF	TGTGCCTGGAGTCAGCCTTCATACTACGAGCAGTACTTC
TRBD2	TRBJ2-1	-	TRBV7-3	CASSSAGGPLEEQFF	TGTGCCAGCAGCTCCGCGGGAGGGCCGTTGGAGGAGCAGTTCTTC
TRBD2	TRBJ2-1	many	TRBV18	CASSPPGLANEQFF	TGTGCCAGCTCACCACCGGGACTAGCGAATGAGCAGTTCTTC
TRBD1	TRBJ2-2	-	TRBV6-1	CASSLGQDTGELFF	TGTGCCAGCAGTCTGGGACAGGACACCGGGGAGCTGTTTTTT
-	TRBJ1-1	many	TRBV11-3	CASSRDRYTEAFF	TGTGCCAGCAGTCGCGACCGATACACTGAAGCTTTCTTT
TRBD1	TRBJ2-1	-	TRBV10-2	CASSQRQGAYNEQFF	TGCGCCAGCAGCCAAAGACAGGGGGCTTACAATGAGCAGTTCTTC
-	TRBJ1-5	-	TRBV27	CASSLQGTGQPQHF	TGTGCCAGCAGTTTACAGGGGACGGGACAGCCCCAGCATTTT
TRBD1	TRBJ2-7	few	TRBV25-1	CASSPPRQGRRYEQYF	TGTGCCAGCAGTCCTCCCAGACAGGGGCGTAGATACGAGCAGTACTTC
-	TRBJ1-1	few	TRBV7-2	CASSLFARANTEAFF	TGTGCCAGCAGCTTATTCGCCCGGGCGAACACTGAAGCTTTCTTT
-	TRBJ2-3	few	TRBV7-2	CASSLALVDTQYF	TGTGCCAGCAGCTTAGCTCTAGTAGATACGCAGTATTTT
-	TRBJ1-6	few	TRBV28	CASTGGVGNSPLHF	TGTGCCAGCACCGGGGGCGTAGGAAATTCACCCCTCCACTTT
TRBD2	TRBJ2-5	-	TRBV4-2	CASSQDFTSGSETQYF	TGTGCCAGCAGCCAAGATTTCACTAGCGGGAGTGAGACCCAGTACTTC
TRBD2	TRBJ2-2	few	TRBV5-1	CASSLVSGDRCF	TGCGCCAGCAGCTTGGTTAGCGGGGATCGGTGTTTT
TRBD2	TRBJ2-1	many	TRBV20-1	CSARVGLLAGGINEQFF	TGCAGTGCTAGAGTCGGGCTGCTAGCGGGAGGGATAAATGAGCAGTTCTTC
-	TRBJ2-3	-	TRBV7-2	CASSLLGLGDTQYF	TGTGCCAGCAGCTTATTGGGACTCGGAGATACGCAGTATTTT
-	TRBJ2-1	few	TRBV14	CASSHEGVSYNEQFF	TGTGCCAGCAGCCATGAGGGAGTGTCCTACAATGAGCAGTTCTTC
TRBD2	TRBJ2-4	-	TRBV2	CASSEAPLAGGFVNIQYF	TGTGCCAGCAGTGAAGCGCCCTTGGCGGGGGGCTTTGTGAACATTCAGTACTTC
TRBD2	TRBJ2-5	-	TRBV4-1	CARAGIEETQYF	TGCGCCCGAGCGGGAATCGAAGAGACCCAGTACTTC
-	TRBJ1-3	-	TRBV5-4	CASSGGPGSGNTIYF	TGTGCCAGCAGCGGGGGTCCAGGCTCTGGAAACACCATATATTTT
TRBD1	TRBJ1-1	few	TRBV5-1	CASSLAVTGEGEAFF	TGCGCCAGCAGCTTGGCCGTAACAGGGGAGGGTGAAGCTTTCTTT
TRBD1	TRBJ1-1	many	TRBV20-1	CSATGQANTEAFF	TGCAGTGCTACCGGACAGGCGAACACTGAAGCTTTCTTT
TRBD1	TRBJ2-1	-	TRBV9	CVSSVAGQGVGEQFF	TGTGTCAGCAGCGTAGCTGGACAGGGGGTAGGAGAGCAGTTCTTC
TRBD2	TRBJ2-1	few	TRBV28	CASRSTGGSYNEQFF	TGTGCCAGCAGGTCCACGGGGGGATCCTACAATGAGCAGTTCTTC
-	TRBJ2-2	-	TRBV27	CASSLSWGPRELFF	TGTGCCAGCAGTTTATCTTGGGGGCCGCGGGAGCTGTTTTTT
TRBD1	TRBJ2-6	few	TRBV5-1	CASSLLTRDRGGSGANVLTF	TGCGCCAGCAGCTTACTGACCCGGGACAGGGGAGGCTCTGGGGCCAACGTCCTGACTTTC
TRBD1	TRBJ1-2	-	TRBV4-1	CASSDPGQGSYGYTF	TGCGCCAGCAGCGATCCGGGACAGGGGAGCTATGGCTACACCTTC
-	TRBJ2-3	-	TRBV20-1	CSAFSGSGDTQYF	TGCAGTGCTTTTAGCGGCTCGGGAGATACGCAGTATTTT
-	TRBJ2-3	few	TRBV12-3/TRBV12-4	CASSTMGRTSTDTQYF	TGTGCCAGCAGCACCATGGGAAGAACTAGCACAGATACGCAGTATTTT
TRBD2	TRBJ2-7	-	TRBV28	CASRERLAGGPDEQYF	TGTGCCAGCAGGGAGCGGCTAGCGGGAGGGCCTGATGAGCAGTACTTC
-	TRBJ2-3	many	TRBV7-3	CASSLKGLATDTQYF	TGTGCCAGCAGCTTAAAGGGGCTAGCCACAGATACGCAGTATTTT
-	TRBJ1-4	few	TRBV2	CASSERGGAEKLFF	TGTGCCAGCAGTGAAAGGGGGGGTGCTGAAAAACTGTTTTTT
-	TRBJ1-2	many	TRBV5-1	CASSSSASNYGYTF	TGCGCCAGCAGTAGCTCGGCCTCCAACTATGGCTACACCTTC
TRBD2	TRBJ2-3	few	TRBV3-1	CASISSGSHTDTQYF	TGTGCCAGCATTAGCAGCGGGAGCCACACAGATACGCAGTATTTT
-	TRBJ1-2	-	TRBV5-1	CASSLDSIGYTF	TGCGCCAGCAGCTTGGACAGCATCGGCTACACCTTC
-	TRBJ2-3	-	TRBV6-4	CASKGDRLGDTQYF	TGTGCCAGCAAAGGGGACCGCCTCGGAGATACGCAGTATTTT
TRBD2	TRBJ2-1	many	TRBV6-1	CASRGAGVVRNEQFF	TGTGCCAGCAGGGGAGCGGGAGTTGTTCGGAATGAGCAGTTCTTC
-	TRBJ2-6	-	TRBV7-3	CATSRAAGANVLTF	TGTGCCACCTCTAGGGCTGCTGGGGCCAACGTCCTGACTTTC
-	TRBJ1-3	-	TRBV7-8	CASSPGTQVGNTIYF	TGTGCCAGCAGCCCGGGGACGCAAGTTGGAAACACCATATATTTT
-	TRBJ2-6	-	TRBV28	CASSFLSGANVLTF	TGTGCCAGCAGTTTTTTGTCTGGGGCCAACGTCCTGACTTTC
-	TRBJ2-7	many	TRBV10-3	CAISEPGGREQYF	TGTGCCATCAGTGAACCAGGGGGGCGCGAGCAGTACTTC
TRBD1	TRBJ2-5	many	TRBV2	CASRSGNRGKETQYF	TGTGCCAGCAGAAGTGGGAACAGGGGAAAAGAGACCCAGTACTTC
-	TRBJ1-1	many	TRBV5-1	CASSLWDTAMNTEAFF	TGCGCCAGCAGCTTGTGGGACACTGCCATGAACACTGAAGCTTTCTTT
-	TRBJ1-6	-	TRBV6-2/TRBV6-3	CASSYGNSPLHF	TGTGCCAGCAGTTACGGGAATTCACCCCTCCACTTT
-	TRBJ2-6	-	TRBV5-6	CASSQMEQSSGASVLTF	TGTGCCAGCAGCCAAATGGAACAGAGCTCTGGGGCCAGCGTCCTGACTTTC
TRBD2	TRBJ2-1	-	TRBV5-1	CASSLNSGTSGYNEQFF	TGCGCCAGCAGCTTGAACTCCGGGACTAGCGGATACAATGAGCAGTTCTTC
TRBD2	TRBJ2-7	-	TRBV20-1	CSARGAGVKSEQHF	TGCAGTGCAAGGGGAGCGGGAGTTAAGAGCGAGCAGCACTTC
-	TRBJ2-1	many	TRBV2	CASSLNLGNEQFF	TGTGCCAGCAGTCTTAACCTCGGGAATGAGCAGTTCTTC
-	TRBJ2-1	many	TRBV11-3	CASSSGRGDNEQFF	TGTGCCAGCAGCTCAGGGCGGGGTGACAATGAGCAGTTCTTC
TRBD1	TRBJ1-1	many	TRBV3-1	CASSPSDRVGTEAFF	TGTGCCAGCAGCCCCTCGGACAGGGTGGGTACTGAAGCTTTCTTT
TRBD2	TRBJ2-3	many	TRBV28	CASSLGLAESTDTQYF	TGTGCCAGCAGCTTAGGACTAGCGGAATCCACAGATACGCAGTATTTT
-	TRBJ2-2	-	TRBV6-5	CASSYKSPGAGTGELFF	TGTGCCAGCAGTTACAAGTCACCGGGGGCCGGCACCGGGGAGCTGTTTTTT
TRBD1	TRBJ1-2	-	TRBV9	CASSVEGQGAFGYTF	TGTGCCAGCAGCGTAGAGGGACAGGGGGCATTTGGCTACACCTTC
-	TRBJ2-7	few	TRBV27	CASSLLGVYEQYF	TGTGCCAGCAGTTTATTAGGGGTCTACGAGCAGTACTTC
TRBD2	TRBJ2-7	many	TRBV28	CASGGGRAYEQYF	TGTGCCAGCGGGGGCGGGAGGGCCTACGAGCAGTACTTC
TRBD2	TRBJ2-3	-	TRBV7-2	CASSQVLAGGWDTQYF	TGTGCCAGCAGCCAAGTACTAGCGGGAGGATGGGATACGCAGTATTTT
TRBD2	TRBJ2-6	-	TRBV6-1	CASSPRRLAGGPHGANVLTF	TGTGCCAGCAGTCCCCGTAGACTAGCGGGAGGGCCTCATGGGGCCAACGTCCTGACTTTC
TRBD2	TRBJ2-7	many	TRBV20-1	CSAESGTSGSYEQYF	TGCAGTGCCGAAAGTGGGACTAGCGGGAGCTACGAGCAGTACTTC